A selection of T cell receptor beta chains follows, all from one sample in a study of blood T cell repertoires in COVID-19. The method was immunoSEQ multiplex PCR; TCRdb's version includes in-frame clones alone and lacks a portion of them. The sample includes 150,000 or so clones, over 75% of them seen just once. Material: peripheral blood. These receptors were taken from an older woman with COVID-19, enrolled during active disease. The CDR3 runs from the conserved cysteine through the conserved F or W. The D gene is left open where the match is weak. Some rows have no size entry. The others give once, few or many, or a class for an expanded clone.

clone_size: .; d_call: .; v_call: TRBV20-1; j_call: TRBJ2-3; cdr3_nt: TGCAGTGCTAGTAAGGGGGGGCCAATCCCAGATACGCAGTATTTT; cdr3_aa: CSASKGGPIPDTQYF
clone_size: .; d_call: .; v_call: TRBV10-3; j_call: TRBJ2-5; cdr3_nt: TGTGCCATCAGTGATTTAGCGTCGGCCTCTCTAGCCCGGGGGGAGACCCAGTACTTC; cdr3_aa: CAISDLASASLARGETQYF
clone_size: .; d_call: .; v_call: TRBV9; j_call: TRBJ2-7; cdr3_nt: TGTGCCAGCAGCGTAGGGGGGGGCCACTCCTACGAGCAGTACTTC; cdr3_aa: CASSVGGGHSYEQYF
clone_size: .; d_call: .; v_call: TRBV6-6; j_call: TRBJ1-2; cdr3_nt: TGTGCCAGCAGTCGACTAGAGCACGGGACACCGAAAGGCTATGGCTACACCTTC; cdr3_aa: CASSRLEHGTPKGYGYTF
clone_size: .; d_call: TRBD1; v_call: TRBV5-5; j_call: TRBJ1-6; cdr3_nt: TGTGCCAGCAGCCCATCAGGGGGTATTAATTCACCCCTCCACTTT; cdr3_aa: CASSPSGGINSPLHF
clone_size: .; d_call: TRBD1; v_call: TRBV3-1/TRBV3-2; j_call: TRBJ2-7; cdr3_nt: TGTGCCAGCAGCCTAACCGGGACAGGCGGATACGAGCAGTACTTC; cdr3_aa: CASSLTGTGGYEQYF
clone_size: few; d_call: .; v_call: TRBV4-1; j_call: TRBJ1-1; cdr3_nt: TGCGCCAGCAACCTCGATACGGGGATGAACACTGAAGCTTTCTTT; cdr3_aa: CASNLDTGMNTEAFF
clone_size: .; d_call: .; v_call: TRBV7-2; j_call: TRBJ1-4; cdr3_nt: TGTGCCAGCAGCTCCCCAGGTCGGGGGGCTCGGGAAAAACTGTTTTTT; cdr3_aa: CASSSPGRGAREKLFF
clone_size: .; d_call: .; v_call: TRBV10-3; j_call: TRBJ1-1; cdr3_nt: TGTGCCATCAGTGAGCAGGGGCTGAACACTGAAGCTTTCTTT; cdr3_aa: CAISEQGLNTEAFF
clone_size: .; d_call: .; v_call: TRBV7-8; j_call: TRBJ1-1; cdr3_nt: TGTGCCAGCAGTTCCGGGACTGAGGGCACTGAAGCTTTCTTT; cdr3_aa: CASSSGTEGTEAFF
clone_size: .; d_call: TRBD1; v_call: TRBV4-1; j_call: TRBJ2-7; cdr3_nt: TGCGCCAGCAGCCAGCCCGACAGGGGATTCTACGAGCAGTACTTC; cdr3_aa: CASSQPDRGFYEQYF
clone_size: .; d_call: .; v_call: TRBV10-3; j_call: TRBJ1-3; cdr3_nt: TGTGCCATCAGTGAGACTCGAAGAGGCTCTGGAAACACCATATATTTT; cdr3_aa: CAISETRRGSGNTIYF
clone_size: .; d_call: .; v_call: TRBV11-3; j_call: TRBJ1-1; cdr3_nt: TGTGCCAGCAGCTTAGAGAGTGACACTGAAGCTTTCTTT; cdr3_aa: CASSLESDTEAFF
clone_size: .; d_call: .; v_call: TRBV24-1; j_call: TRBJ1-1; cdr3_nt: TGTGCCACCAGTGATGAGGGGGGGGTTCCGAGAGACACTGAAGCTTTCTTT; cdr3_aa: CATSDEGGVPRDTEAFF
clone_size: once; d_call: .; v_call: TRBV12-3/TRBV12-4; j_call: TRBJ1-4; cdr3_nt: TGTGCCAGCGAAGGGGTCAATGAAAAACTGTTTTTT; cdr3_aa: CASEGVNEKLFF
clone_size: .; d_call: .; v_call: TRBV2; j_call: TRBJ2-2; cdr3_nt: TGTGCCAGCAGGACTCACGCGAACACCGGGGAGCTGTTTTTT; cdr3_aa: CASRTHANTGELFF
clone_size: .; d_call: .; v_call: TRBV7-6; j_call: TRBJ1-1; cdr3_nt: TGTGCCAGCAGCTTATTCTCCAGCGACACTGAAGCTTTCTTT; cdr3_aa: CASSLFSSDTEAFF
clone_size: few; d_call: TRBD1; v_call: TRBV18; j_call: TRBJ1-3; cdr3_nt: TGTGCCAGCTCACCGCTCTCGGGACAGATGTATTCTGGAAACACCATATATTTT; cdr3_aa: CASSPLSGQMYSGNTIYF
clone_size: .; d_call: .; v_call: TRBV19; j_call: TRBJ2-5; cdr3_nt: TGTGCCAGTAGTATGATTGGACAGTCCCAAGAGACCCAGTACTTC; cdr3_aa: CASSMIGQSQETQYF
clone_size: .; d_call: TRBD2; v_call: TRBV6-5; j_call: TRBJ2-5; cdr3_nt: TGTGCCAGCTATAGCGGGGGGGCCGGAGAGACCCAGTACTTC; cdr3_aa: CASYSGGAGETQYF
clone_size: .; d_call: .; v_call: TRBV5-8; j_call: TRBJ2-7; cdr3_nt: TGTGCCAGCAGCCAAACATCTCATATTTCCTACGAGCAGTACTTC; cdr3_aa: CASSQTSHISYEQYF
clone_size: few; d_call: .; v_call: TRBV4-1; j_call: TRBJ1-5; cdr3_nt: TGCGCCAGCAGCCAAGATTCGACAGCCTCATACAAATTTTTGCATTTT; cdr3_aa: CASSQDSTASYKFLHF
clone_size: .; d_call: .; v_call: TRBV4-2; j_call: TRBJ2-2; cdr3_nt: TGTGCCAGCAGCCACCTCGTAGGGCCTCGGGGCGGGGAGCTGTTTTTT; cdr3_aa: CASSHLVGPRGGELFF
clone_size: .; d_call: .; v_call: TRBV4-1; j_call: TRBJ1-1; cdr3_nt: TGCGCCAGCAGCCAAGGCAGGGTTAGCACTGAAGCTTTCTTT; cdr3_aa: CASSQGRVSTEAFF
clone_size: .; d_call: .; v_call: TRBV5-1; j_call: TRBJ1-3; cdr3_nt: TGCGCCAGCAGCTTGGGGCATTCGGACACAGCAATGAACACCATATATTTT; cdr3_aa: CASSLGHSDTAMNTIYF
clone_size: .; d_call: TRBD2; v_call: TRBV3-1/TRBV3-2; j_call: TRBJ2-1; cdr3_nt: TGTGCCAGCGTCTACGGGGGCGGGGGGCCCTACAATGAGCAGTTCTTC; cdr3_aa: CASVYGGGGPYNEQFF
clone_size: .; d_call: .; v_call: TRBV18; j_call: TRBJ2-2; cdr3_nt: TGTGCCAGCTCACCAATAAGCAGGGCTTCGGCCGGGGAGCTGTTTTTT; cdr3_aa: CASSPISRASAGELFF
clone_size: .; d_call: TRBD1; v_call: TRBV5-1; j_call: TRBJ2-3; cdr3_nt: TGCGCCAGCAGCCTACAGTGGACAGGGGGCGATACGCAGTATTTT; cdr3_aa: CASSLQWTGGDTQYF
clone_size: .; d_call: TRBD2; v_call: TRBV2; j_call: TRBJ2-7; cdr3_nt: TGTGCCAGCAGCGACCCAACTAGCGGGGTCTACGAGCAGTACTTC; cdr3_aa: CASSDPTSGVYEQYF
clone_size: few; d_call: .; v_call: TRBV6-5; j_call: TRBJ1-2; cdr3_nt: TGTGCCAGCAGTTCGACAGTTAACTATGGCTACACCTTC; cdr3_aa: CASSSTVNYGYTF
clone_size: .; d_call: .; v_call: TRBV7-3; j_call: TRBJ1-1; cdr3_nt: TGTGCCAGCAGCGCGCAGGGGAGGGAGAACACTGAAGCTTTCTTT; cdr3_aa: CASSAQGRENTEAFF
clone_size: .; d_call: .; v_call: TRBV30; j_call: TRBJ2-5; cdr3_nt: TGTGCCTGGAGTGCCCGTCTGGAGACCCAGTACTTC; cdr3_aa: CAWSARLETQYF
clone_size: .; d_call: TRBD1; v_call: TRBV18; j_call: TRBJ2-3; cdr3_nt: TGTGCCAGCTCACCGGGACAGACTAGCACAGATACGCAGTATTTT; cdr3_aa: CASSPGQTSTDTQYF
clone_size: .; d_call: TRBD1; v_call: TRBV9; j_call: TRBJ1-1; cdr3_nt: TGTGCCAGCAGCGGGGGACAGGCGAACACTGAAGCTTTCTTT; cdr3_aa: CASSGGQANTEAFF
clone_size: once; d_call: .; v_call: TRBV6-6; j_call: TRBJ1-4; cdr3_nt: TGTGCCAGCAGTTACGAGCGGTTGAAACTGTTTTTT; cdr3_aa: CASSYERLKLFF
clone_size: .; d_call: TRBD1; v_call: TRBV27; j_call: TRBJ1-6; cdr3_nt: TGTGCCAGCCGGACAGGGGTGGGTTCACCCCTCCACTTT; cdr3_aa: CASRTGVGSPLHF
clone_size: .; d_call: TRBD1; v_call: TRBV5-1; j_call: TRBJ2-1; cdr3_nt: TGCGCCAGCAGCTTGCAGGGGGACGTATGGATCTTC; cdr3_aa: CASSLQGDVWIF
clone_size: .; d_call: TRBD1; v_call: TRBV18; j_call: TRBJ1-1; cdr3_nt: TGTGCCAGCTCAGCCGGGACAGGGCCGGAAGCTTTCTTT; cdr3_aa: CASSAGTGPEAFF
clone_size: .; d_call: TRBD2; v_call: TRBV15; j_call: TRBJ2-3; cdr3_nt: TGTGCCACCAGCGGACTAGCGGGGGTCACAGATACGCAGTATTTT; cdr3_aa: CATSGLAGVTDTQYF
clone_size: .; d_call: .; v_call: TRBV5-4; j_call: TRBJ1-6; cdr3_nt: TGTGCCAGCAGCGGTTTGAGGGCGGATTCACCCCTCCACTTT; cdr3_aa: CASSGLRADSPLHF
clone_size: .; d_call: .; v_call: TRBV19; j_call: TRBJ2-7; cdr3_nt: TGTGCCAGTAGCCAGGACAGATACGAGCAGTACTTC; cdr3_aa: CASSQDRYEQYF
clone_size: .; d_call: TRBD2; v_call: TRBV11-2; j_call: TRBJ2-3; cdr3_nt: TGTGCCAGCAGCCACTCCAAGACTAGCGGGCCAGATACGCAGTATTTT; cdr3_aa: CASSHSKTSGPDTQYF
clone_size: .; d_call: .; v_call: TRBV20-1; j_call: TRBJ2-7; cdr3_nt: TGCAGTGCTAGTAACGCAGGACAGACCTACGAGCAGTACTTC; cdr3_aa: CSASNAGQTYEQYF
clone_size: .; d_call: TRBD1; v_call: TRBV29-1; j_call: TRBJ1-1; cdr3_nt: TGCAGCGCATCCGGGGGACAGGCTCTAGAAGCTTTCTTT; cdr3_aa: CSASGGQALEAFF
clone_size: few; d_call: .; v_call: TRBV3-1/TRBV3-2; j_call: TRBJ2-1; cdr3_nt: TGTGCCAGCAGCCAAGCTGACAGAGCCAATGAGCAGTTCTTC; cdr3_aa: CASSQADRANEQFF
clone_size: .; d_call: .; v_call: TRBV25-1; j_call: TRBJ1-3; cdr3_nt: TGTGCCAGCTTGGACGGGAAGGGAGGAAACACCATATATTTT; cdr3_aa: CASLDGKGGNTIYF
clone_size: .; d_call: TRBD1; v_call: TRBV5-1; j_call: TRBJ1-2; cdr3_nt: TGCGCCAGCAGCCCCGTCCCGACAGGGGGCGGACACTATGGCTACACCTTC; cdr3_aa: CASSPVPTGGGHYGYTF
clone_size: .; d_call: .; v_call: TRBV10-3; j_call: TRBJ2-1; cdr3_nt: TGTGCCATCAGGGAAGCTCTGGATGACGGTTCGGGGAATGAGCAGTTCTTC; cdr3_aa: CAIREALDDGSGNEQFF
clone_size: .; d_call: .; v_call: TRBV7-2; j_call: TRBJ2-2; cdr3_nt: TGTGCCAGCAGCTTAGCAGTCGGGAGCTCCGGGGAGCTGTTTTTT; cdr3_aa: CASSLAVGSSGELFF
clone_size: .; d_call: TRBD1; v_call: TRBV9; j_call: TRBJ2-2; cdr3_nt: TGTGCCAGCAGCTCGGGACAGACGAACACCGGGGAGCTGTTTTTT; cdr3_aa: CASSSGQTNTGELFF
clone_size: .; d_call: .; v_call: TRBV7-3; j_call: TRBJ1-2; cdr3_nt: TGTGCCAGCAGCTTATCACCAGGCCTGTATGGCTACACCTTC; cdr3_aa: CASSLSPGLYGYTF
clone_size: .; d_call: .; v_call: TRBV4-1; j_call: TRBJ2-7; cdr3_nt: TGCGCCAGCAGCAACTGGAGCCCTTCCTACGAGCAGTACTTC; cdr3_aa: CASSNWSPSYEQYF
clone_size: .; d_call: .; v_call: TRBV27; j_call: TRBJ1-1; cdr3_nt: TGTGCCAGCAGTTCCTCCCCTCCGGGAAAGACTTTCTTT; cdr3_aa: CASSSSPPGKTFF
clone_size: .; d_call: TRBD1; v_call: TRBV19; j_call: TRBJ1-1; cdr3_nt: TGTGCCAGTAGCCCCGCAGGGGGGAACACTGAAGCTTTCTTT; cdr3_aa: CASSPAGGNTEAFF
clone_size: .; d_call: .; v_call: TRBV10-3; j_call: TRBJ1-2; cdr3_nt: TGTGCCATTCGCGTAGGGGAAGGGCTCTATGGCTACACCTTC; cdr3_aa: CAIRVGEGLYGYTF